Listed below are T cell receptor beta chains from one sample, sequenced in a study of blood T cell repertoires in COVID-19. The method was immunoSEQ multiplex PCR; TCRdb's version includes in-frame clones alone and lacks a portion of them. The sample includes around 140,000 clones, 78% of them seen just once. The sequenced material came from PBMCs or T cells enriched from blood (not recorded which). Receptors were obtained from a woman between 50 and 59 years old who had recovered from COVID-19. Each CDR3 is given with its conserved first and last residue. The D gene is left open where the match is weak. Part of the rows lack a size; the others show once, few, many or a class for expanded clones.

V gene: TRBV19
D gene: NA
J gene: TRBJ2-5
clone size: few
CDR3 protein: CASSRGLIQETQYF
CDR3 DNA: TGTGCCAGTAGTAGAGGACTAATCCAAGAGACCCAGTACTTC

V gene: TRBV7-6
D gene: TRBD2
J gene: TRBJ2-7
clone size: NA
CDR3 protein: CASSFSLAGSSYEQYF
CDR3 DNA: TGTGCCAGCAGCTTTTCCCTAGCGGGGAGCTCCTACGAGCAGTACTTC

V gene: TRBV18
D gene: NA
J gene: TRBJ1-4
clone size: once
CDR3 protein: CASSPNTEKLFF
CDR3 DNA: TGTGCCAGCTCACCGAACACGGAAAAACTGTTTTTT

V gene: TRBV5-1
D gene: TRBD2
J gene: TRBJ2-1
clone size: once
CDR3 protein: CASSPPVGGGANEQFF
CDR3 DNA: TGCGCCAGCAGCCCCCCAGTGGGCGGGGGGGCGAATGAGCAGTTCTTC

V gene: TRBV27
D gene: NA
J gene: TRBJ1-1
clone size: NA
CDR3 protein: CASRLLGGATEAFF
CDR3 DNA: TGTGCCAGCAGACTCTTAGGGGGGGCCACTGAAGCTTTCTTT

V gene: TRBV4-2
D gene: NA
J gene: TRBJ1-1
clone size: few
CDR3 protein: CASSQARAGNTEAFF
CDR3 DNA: TGTGCCAGCAGCCAAGCGAGGGCGGGGAACACTGAAGCTTTCTTT

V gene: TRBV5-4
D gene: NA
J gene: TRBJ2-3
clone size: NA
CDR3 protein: CASSRDSLDTQYF
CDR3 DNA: TGTGCCAGCAGCCGCGACTCCTTAGATACGCAGTATTTT

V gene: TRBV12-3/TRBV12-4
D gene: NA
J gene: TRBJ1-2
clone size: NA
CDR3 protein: CASSKRAYGYTF
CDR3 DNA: TGTGCCAGCAGTAAGCGGGCTTATGGCTACACCTTC

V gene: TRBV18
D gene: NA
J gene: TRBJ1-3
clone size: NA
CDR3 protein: CASSPPGPIGNTIYF
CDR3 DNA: TGTGCCAGCTCACCACCGGGGCCGATTGGAAACACCATATATTTT

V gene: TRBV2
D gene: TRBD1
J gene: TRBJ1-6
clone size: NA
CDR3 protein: CAIYRGGNSPLHF
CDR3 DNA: TGTGCCATTTACAGGGGGGGTAATTCACCCCTCCACTTT

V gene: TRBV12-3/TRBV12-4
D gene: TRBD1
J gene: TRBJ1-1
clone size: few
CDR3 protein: CASSSGQGTLAFF
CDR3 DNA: TGTGCCAGCAGTTCCGGACAGGGGACTTTAGCTTTCTTT

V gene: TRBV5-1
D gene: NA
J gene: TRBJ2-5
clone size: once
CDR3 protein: CASSSLASETQYF
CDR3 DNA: TGCGCCAGCAGCTCCCTAGCAAGTGAGACCCAGTACTTC

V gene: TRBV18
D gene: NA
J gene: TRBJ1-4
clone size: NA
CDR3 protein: CASSPTGHPNEKLFF
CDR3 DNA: TGTGCCAGCTCACCAACGGGACACCCTAATGAAAAACTGTTTTTT

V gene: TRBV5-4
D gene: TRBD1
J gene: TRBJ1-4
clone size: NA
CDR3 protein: CASSRDRDYEKLFF
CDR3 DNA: TGTGCCAGCAGCCGGGACAGGGACTATGAAAAACTGTTTTTT

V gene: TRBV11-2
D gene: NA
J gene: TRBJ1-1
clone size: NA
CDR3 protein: CASSLGLRVGGEAFF
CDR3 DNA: TGTGCCAGCAGCTTAGGATTGAGGGTTGGAGGTGAAGCTTTCTTT

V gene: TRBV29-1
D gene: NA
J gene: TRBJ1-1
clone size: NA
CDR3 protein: CSVDVTEAFF
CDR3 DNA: TGCAGCGTTGACGTCACTGAAGCTTTCTTT

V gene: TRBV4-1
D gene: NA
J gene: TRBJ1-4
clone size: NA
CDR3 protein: CASSQDRRGEKLFF
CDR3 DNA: TGCGCCAGCAGCCAAGATAGAAGGGGGGAAAAACTGTTTTTT

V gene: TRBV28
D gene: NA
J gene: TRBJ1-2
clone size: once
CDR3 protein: CATFDEGYGYTF
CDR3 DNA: TGTGCCACCTTCGACGAGGGCTATGGCTACACCTTC

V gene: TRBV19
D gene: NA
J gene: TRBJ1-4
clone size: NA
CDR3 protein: CASSLDRDEKLFF
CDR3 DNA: TGTGCCAGTAGCCTAGACAGAGATGAAAAACTGTTTTTT

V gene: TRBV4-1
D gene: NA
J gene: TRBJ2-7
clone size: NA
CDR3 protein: CASSQTAGVGFSYEQYF
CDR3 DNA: TGCGCCAGCAGCCAAACCGCAGGGGTAGGGTTCTCCTACGAGCAGTACTTC

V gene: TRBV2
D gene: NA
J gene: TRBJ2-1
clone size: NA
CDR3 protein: CASTIWGGEQFF
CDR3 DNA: TGTGCCAGCACCATCTGGGGCGGTGAGCAGTTCTTC

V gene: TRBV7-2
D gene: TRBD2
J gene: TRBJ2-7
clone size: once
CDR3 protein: CASSLAAGAYEQYF
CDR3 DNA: TGTGCCAGCAGCTTAGCAGCGGGGGCCTACGAGCAGTACTTC

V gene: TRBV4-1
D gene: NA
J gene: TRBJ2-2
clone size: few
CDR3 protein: CASSPGQDTGELFF
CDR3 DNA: TGCGCCAGCAGCCCCGGACAAGACACCGGGGAGCTGTTTTTT

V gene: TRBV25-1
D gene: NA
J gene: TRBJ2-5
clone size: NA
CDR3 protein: CASSDTRNQETQYF
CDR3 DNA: TGTGCCAGCAGTGATACCAGGAACCAAGAGACCCAGTACTTC

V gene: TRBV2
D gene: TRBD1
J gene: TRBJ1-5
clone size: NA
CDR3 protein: CASSLTPGQGQPQHF
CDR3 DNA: TGTGCCAGCAGCCTAACCCCGGGACAGGGACAGCCCCAGCATTTT

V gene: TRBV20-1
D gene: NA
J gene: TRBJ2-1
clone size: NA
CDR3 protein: CSALTNEQFF
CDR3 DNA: TGCAGTGCCCTTACTAATGAGCAGTTCTTC

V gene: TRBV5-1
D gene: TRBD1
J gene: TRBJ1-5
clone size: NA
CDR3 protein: CASSLGGTGFQPQHF
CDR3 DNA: TGCGCCAGCAGCTTGGGGGGGACAGGGTTCCAGCCCCAGCATTTT

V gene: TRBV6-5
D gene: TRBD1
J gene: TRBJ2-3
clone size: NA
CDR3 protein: CASSSTGGDTQYF
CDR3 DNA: TGTGCCAGCAGTTCCACAGGGGGAGATACGCAGTATTTT

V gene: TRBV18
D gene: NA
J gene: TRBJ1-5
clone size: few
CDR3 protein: CASSAESGRNQPQHF
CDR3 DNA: TGTGCCAGCTCAGCCGAATCAGGGCGCAATCAGCCCCAGCATTTT